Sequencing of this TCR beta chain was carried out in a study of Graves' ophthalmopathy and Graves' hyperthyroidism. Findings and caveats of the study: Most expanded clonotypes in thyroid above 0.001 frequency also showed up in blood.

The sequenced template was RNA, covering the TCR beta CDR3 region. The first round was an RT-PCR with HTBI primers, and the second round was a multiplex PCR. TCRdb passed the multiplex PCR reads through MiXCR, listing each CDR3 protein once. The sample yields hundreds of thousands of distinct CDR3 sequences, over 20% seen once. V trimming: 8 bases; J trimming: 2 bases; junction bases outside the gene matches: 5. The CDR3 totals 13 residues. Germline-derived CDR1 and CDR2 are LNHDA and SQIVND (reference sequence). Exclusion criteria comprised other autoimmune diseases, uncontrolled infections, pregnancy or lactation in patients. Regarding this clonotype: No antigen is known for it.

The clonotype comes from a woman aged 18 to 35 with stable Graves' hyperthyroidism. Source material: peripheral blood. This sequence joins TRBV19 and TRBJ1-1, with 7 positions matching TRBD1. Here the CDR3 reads CASRGQHNTEAFF. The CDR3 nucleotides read TGTGCCAGTCGGGGACAGCACAACACTGAAGCTTTCTTT.